This entry is about one T cell receptor beta chain. Its antigen remains unidentified. This entry is derived from a study of STAT5B mutations in CD4+ large granular lymphocyte leukemia. General study findings and limits: Patient CD4-sorted repertoires looked more clonal than healthy CD4+ repertoires, even without putative leukemic clones. Top patient clones used TRBV06 genes more often: 8/27 versus 2/35 in controls.

As originally analysed: Productive clonotypes were detectable down to 2.59 x 10-5 frequency. Produced via immunoSEQ multiplex PCR; TCRdb's table is partial and in-frame only. V and J calls and clone size come straight from that table; D and trimming were deduced from the DNA. The table includes roughly 40,000 clones, roughly 83% detected once. Germline assignment: CDR1 SGDLS and CDR2 YYNGEE. This CDR3 has 16 residues. The germline V and J ends were trimmed by 0 bases and 1 base, with 12 bases remaining between them. The receptor was isolated from a human donor in good health. Sequences were obtained from CD4+ T cells from blood buffy coats. The chain has TRBV9 and TRBJ2-3, with TRBD1 as a possible D gene (5 bases). CDR3 amino acids: CASSVDIGAGTDTQYF. The CDR3 coding sequence is TGTGCCAGCAGCGTAGATATTGGGGCTGGCACAGATACGCAGTATTTT.